This T cell receptor (beta chain) was recovered during a study of Ad26.COV2.S vaccination and SARS-CoV-2 variants. The study's findings and limits: Responses of T cells in total may have been underestimated by the TCR breadth and depth analyses.

Points on this clone: Its matching antigen is unknown.

Here immunoSEQ multiplex PCR was the method, and the copy in TCRdb shows in-frame clones only, minus some. This sample has hundreds of thousands of clones, with about 90% found just once. This CDR3 has 11 amino acids. Germline CDR1 is MNHEY and CDR2 is SVGAGI. With 5 bases removed from V and 7 bases from J, the gap between germline ends came to 8 bases. Treatment indicated: some 20 received Ad26.COV2.S at low or high dose, single or two shots; about five received placebo; per-sample allocation not given. After the first vaccine or placebo injection, samples were drawn on day 63. The receptor was isolated from a person aged 18-65 years who received the Ad26.COV2.S COVID-19 vaccine or a placebo. Sequencing was performed on peripheral blood, taken in a trial of Ad26.COV2.S vaccine versus placebo. The chain couples TRBV6-5 to TRBJ1-1; D is uncertain. CDR3 DNA sequence: TGTGCCAGCAGTAAGGGAATTGAAGCTTTCTTT. This sequence encodes CASSKGIEAFF.